The 26 T cell receptor beta chains below were found in one sample sequenced in a study of T-cell reconstitution after alpha-beta-depleted transplantation in children. Preparation of the TCRbeta library used unique molecular identifiers. MiXCR was run by TCRdb on the PCR reads, yielding one entry per CDR3 protein. The profile shows about 500,000 distinct CDR3 sequences, 32% of them singletons. Material: PBMCs from the stem cell graft donor, obtained from the stem cell graft. The receptors shown here come from a human donor who donated a stem cell graft to a child with aplastic anemia.

About this clonotype: It may be a read error: a sequence one base away is much more abundant. This rearrangement joins TRBV7-8 to TRBJ2-2; D remains unclear. The CDR3 covers 16 residues. Looked up from germline, CDR1 is SGHVS and CDR2 is FQNEAQ. Trimming removed 5 bases from V and 1 base from J, with 14 bases in between. Here the CDR3 reads CASSVMELRNTGELFF. In DNA, the CDR3 is TGTGCCAGCAGCGTAATGGAGTTGAGGAACACCGGGGAGCTGTTTTTT.

V and J are TRBV6-5 and TRBJ2-1; D is undetermined. Per the germline V gene, CDR1 is MNHEY and CDR2 is SVGAGI. This CDR3 is 15 amino acids long. V shed 2 bases and J shed 4 bases, with 12 bases lying between them. The CDR3 nucleotides are TGTGCCAGCAGTTACACTTTTACTGATTACAATGAGCAGTTCTTC. It is translated as CASSYTFTDYNEQFF.

V gene TRBV6-1 combines with J gene TRBJ1-2, with D hard to call. The CDR3 has 12 residues. Germline lookup yields CDR1 MNHNS and CDR2 SASEGT. V shed 9 bases and J shed 2 bases, with 10 bases lying between them. The CDR3 region has the DNA TGTGCCAGTCAGGACTTCAACTATGGCTACACCTTC. Translation gives CASQDFNYGYTF.

The chain joins TRBV5-4 to TRBJ1-1; 8 nucleotides line up with TRBD1. The ends lost 3 bases at V and 3 bases at J; junction bases unmatched: 10. The germline V gene encodes CDR1 SGHNT and CDR2 YYREEE (reference sequence). This CDR3 is 16 amino acids long. This CDR3 reads CASSSGQGRSYTEAFF. For the CDR3, the DNA is TGTGCCAGCAGCTCTGGACAGGGCCGGTCTTACACTGAAGCTTTCTTT.

The chain recombines TRBV7-2 with TRBJ2-5, with 7 bases that match TRBD2. The V gene end was trimmed by 3 bases and the J gene end by 5 bases; junction bases not matched to a gene: 15. CDR1 SGHTA and CDR2 FQGNSA come from the germline V gene. CDR3 length: 17 residues. CDR3 sequence reads: CASSFFGGSVLVETQYF. CDR3 DNA sequence: TGTGCCAGCAGCTTCTTCGGCGGGAGCGTGCTGGTCGAGACCCAGTACTTC.

The chain combines TRBV7-9 with TRBJ1-1; 7 positions match TRBD1. The trim removed 5 bases at V and 11 bases at J, leaving 5 bases unmatched. CDR3 length: 11 amino acids. Per the germline V gene, CDR1 is SEHNR and CDR2 is FQNEAQ (reference sequence). The CDR3 loop reads CASSQTGIAFF. The CDR3 bases are TGTGCCAGCAGCCAGACAGGGATCGCTTTCTTT.

The V and J genes are TRBV5-1 and TRBJ1-2; the D gene is possibly TRBD1 (6 bases). Germline assignment: CDR1 SGHRS and CDR2 YFSETQ. The CDR3 extends over 14 amino acids. V shed 4 bases and J shed 0 bases, with 10 bases lying between them. The CDR3 loop reads CASSGDTANYGYTF. The CDR3 bases are TGCGCCAGCAGCGGGGACACCGCTAACTATGGCTACACCTTC.

The V and J genes are TRBV5-1 and TRBJ2-7; the match to TRBD2 covers 13 bases. The CDR3 totals 15 residues. Germline values: CDR1 SGHRS, CDR2 YFSETQ. Losses at the gene ends were 4 bases for V and 4 bases for J; bases not matched to a gene: 5. CDR3 region: CASSELAGGSYEQYF. CDR3 bases: TGCGCCAGCAGCGAACTAGCGGGAGGGTCTTACGAGCAGTACTTC. Drawing the rest from reference TRBV5-1 and TRBJ2-7, the complete variable domain is KAGVTQTPRYLIKTRGQQVTLSCSPISGHRSVSWYQQTPGQGLQFLFEYFSETQRNKGNFPGRFSGRQFSNSRSEMNVSTLELGDSALYLCASSELAGGSYEQYFGPGTRLTVT.

This clonotype was counted only a few times. The gene calls are TRBV12-3 or TRBV12-4 and TRBJ1-3; weak D call: TRBD1 (6 bases). There are 14 residues in the CDR3. With 1 base removed from V and 7 bases from J, the gap between germline ends came to 11 bases. CDR3 in amino acids: CASSLEGGKNTIYF. CDR3 nucleotides: TGTGCCAGCAGTTTAGAAGGGGGGAAGAACACCATATATTTT.

The rearrangement joins TRBV7-2 to TRBJ2-1, with TRBD2 matching 7 bases. CDR1 is SGHTA and CDR2 is FQGNSA in the germline V gene. The length of the CDR3 is 14 residues. Trimming cost V 3 bases and J 6 bases; bases outside gene matches: 5. CDR3 coding DNA: TGTGCCAGCAGCTTTTTGGCGGGGGTCAATGAGCAGTTCTTC. Residues: CASSFLAGVNEQFF.

CDR3 sequence reads: CASSLSFSLAGAADTQYF. The CDR3, as DNA: TGTGCCAGCAGCTTATCGTTTTCGCTAGCGGGAGCAGCAGATACGCAGTATTTT. The rearrangement links TRBV7-2 to TRBJ2-3; 10 bases align to TRBD2. The CDR3 sequence is 18 residues long. CDR1 SGHTA and CDR2 FQGNSA come from the germline V gene. Trimming cost V 2 bases and J 4 bases; bases outside gene matches: 12. Supplemented by reference TRBV7-2 and TRBJ2-3, the full variable domain reads GAGVSQSPSNKVTEKGKDVELRCDPISGHTALYWYRQSLGQGLEFLIYFQGNSAPDKSGLPSDRFSAERTGGSVSTLTIQRTQQEDSAVYLCASSLSFSLAGAADTQYFGPGTRLTVL.

This clonotype was recorded a few times. V gene TRBV4-3 combines with J gene TRBJ1-5; D may be TRBD1 (5 bases). The CDR3 is 13 residues long. Germline CDR1 and CDR2: LGHNA and YSLEER. V lost 5 bases and J lost 9, with 14 bases in between. The DNA of the CDR3 is TGCGCCAGCAGCACACAAATGGGGGGGCCCCAGCATTTT. It is translated as CASSTQMGGPQHF.

This clonotype was found a few times. The V call is TRBV10-3, the J call TRBJ2-3; D call uncertain. This CDR3 has 12 residues. In germline, CDR1 is ENHRY, CDR2 SYGVKD. V was cut by 1 base and J by 2 bases, with 1 base left in between. CDR3 region: CAISEFTDTQYF. The CDR3, as DNA: TGTGCCATCAGTGAGTTCACAGATACGCAGTATTTT.

This clonotype was seen many times. The chain combines TRBV5-1 with TRBJ1-2, with TRBD1 identical over 12 bases. The V segment lost 4 bases and the J segment 7 bases; nucleotides outside the gene matches: 5. CDR1 SGHRS and CDR2 YFSETQ come from the germline V gene. The CDR3 sequence is 14 residues long. CDR3 nucleotide sequence: TGCGCCAGCAGCCCGGGACAGGGGGCGCGTGGCTACACCTTC. Protein product: CASSPGQGARGYTF.

The chain combines TRBV29-1 with TRBJ2-1, with D perhaps TRBD1 (6 bases). The germline V gene encodes CDR1 SQVTM and CDR2 ANQGSEA. Trimming took off 7 bases at V and 5 bases at J, with 21 bases between the two ends. The CDR3 length is 15 residues. The CDR3 sequence: CSAYRDGFINNEQFF. The CDR3 nucleotides read TGCAGCGCATACAGGGACGGTTTTATCAACAATGAGCAGTTCTTC.

This clonotype was counted a few times. The chain recombines TRBV6-1 with TRBJ1-4; no definite D call. The CDR3 has 14 residues. The germline V and J ends were trimmed by 5 bases and 8 bases, with 15 bases remaining between them. Germline V gene data show CDR1 as MNHNS and CDR2 as SASEGT. CDR3 in DNA: TGTGCCAGCAGTCGGTCAATGGAGGTCGAAAAACTGTTTTTT. It specifies CASSRSMEVEKLFF.

Only a few counts were recorded for this clonotype. V usage is TRBV10-3 and J usage is TRBJ2-7, with 8 bases that match TRBD1. Looked up from germline, CDR1 is ENHRY and CDR2 is SYGVKD. Unmatched junction bases numbered 10, after V lost 6 bases and J lost 3 bases. The CDR3 is 15 amino acids. The CDR3 sequence is CAIRLGTGGNYEQYF. The CDR3 coding sequence is TGTGCCATCAGACTCGGGACAGGTGGTAACTACGAGCAGTACTTC.

This clonotype was observed a few times. The chain links TRBV20-1 to TRBJ1-1; no reliable D call. This CDR3 is built from 15 residues. Germline CDR1 is DFQATT and CDR2 is SNEGSKA (reference sequence). V lost 3 bases and J 2 bases, leaving 16 bases between the germline ends. CDR3 sequence reads: CSARDGNRKNTEAFF. CDR3 nucleotides: TGCAGTGCTAGGGATGGGAACAGAAAAAACACTGAAGCTTTCTTT.

This chain links TRBV9 with TRBJ2-7; TRBD2 is a possible D gene (5 bases). Trimming shortened V by 0 bases and J by 4 bases, and 23 bases separated the two germline ends. The CDR3 length is 18 residues. Germline V gives CDR1 SGDLS, CDR2 YYNGEE. The CDR3 nucleotides read TGTGCCAGCAGCGTAGCTGGGAGTGGGTTCGATGGTAGGTACGAGCAGTACTTC. It yields the protein CASSVAGSGFDGRYEQYF.

This clonotype was counted between two and nine times. The chain recombines TRBV20-1 with TRBJ1-1, with 12 positions matching TRBD1. This CDR3 has 18 residues. CDR1 is DFQATT, CDR2 SNEGSKA, per germline (reference sequence). V was clipped by 4 bases and J by 4 bases; unmatched bases: 16. The CDR3 sequence is CSAIAPGTGGELGTEAFF. CDR3 DNA sequence: TGCAGTGCTATAGCCCCGGGGACAGGGGGCGAATTGGGCACTGAAGCTTTCTTT.

The chain has TRBV7-2 and TRBJ2-5; unclear D gene. CDR3 size: 14 residues. V lost 5 bases, J lost 5 bases, and 15 bases lay in between. Germline V gene sequence: CDR1 SGHTA, CDR2 FQGNSA. The CDR3, as DNA: TGTGCCAGCAGCATTCTTGGGCCAGTGGAGACCCAGTACTTC. Translating gives CASSILGPVETQYF.

The chain couples TRBV7-2 to TRBJ1-1; D gene uncertain. Trimming left V 1 base short and J 9 bases short, with 9 bases between. Germline V gene data show CDR1 as SGHTA and CDR2 as FQGNSA. There are 12 residues in the CDR3. CDR3 bases: TGTGCCAGCAGCTTAGAGAGGGTTCAAGCTTTCTTT. Its protein product is CASSLERVQAFF.

The rearrangement links TRBV12-3 or TRBV12-4 to TRBJ1-1, with 10 bases that match TRBD1. The CDR3 spans 16 residues. The V segment lost 2 bases and the J segment 5 bases; nucleotides outside the gene matches: 8. CDR3 sequence reads: CASSLLRGQGKTEAFF. CDR3 DNA sequence: TGTGCCAGCAGTTTATTACGGGGACAGGGGAAAACTGAAGCTTTCTTT.

The chain links TRBV20-1 to TRBJ2-3, with D perhaps TRBD2 (5 bases). V lost 3 bases, J lost 2 bases, and 15 bases lay in between. Germline V CDR1 and CDR2: DFQATT, SNEGSKA (reference sequence). CDR3 length: 15 amino acids. CDR3 amino acids: CSARDSTKTTDTQYF. CDR3 bases: TGCAGTGCTAGGGACTCGACAAAGACCACAGATACGCAGTATTTT.

The chain joins TRBV5-5 to TRBJ1-2; D is ambiguous. Trimming cost V 0 bases and J 1 base, with 7 bases left between them. Per germline, CDR1 SGHKS and CDR2 YYEKEE (reference sequence). The CDR3 is made up of 14 amino acids. CDR3 loop: CASSLEVLNYGYTF. The CDR3 DNA sequence: TGTGCCAGCAGCTTGGAGGTACTTAACTATGGCTACACCTTC. Full variable domain (outside the CDR3, taken from reference TRBV5-5 and TRBJ1-2): DAGVTQSPTHLIKTRGQQVTLRCSPISGHKSVSWYQQVLGQGPQFIFQYYEKEERGRGNFPDRFSARQFPNYSSELNVNALLLGDSALYLCASSLEVLNYGYTFGSGTRLTVV.

The chain has TRBV2 and TRBJ1-2, with D tentatively TRBD1 (5 bases). The V end was cut by 2 bases, the J end by 0 bases, with 10 bases between. The CDR3 spans 15 residues. Germline CDR1 is SNHLY and CDR2 is FYNNEI. CDR3 protein: CASSEFQGPNYGYTF. CDR3 in DNA: TGTGCCAGCAGTGAATTCCAGGGCCCTAACTATGGCTACACCTTC.